This paragraph reports one T cell receptor (beta chain). The antigen it recognizes is unknown. One base away there is no much larger clone; base qualities are not given. Participants in the prospective study were aged about 18 to 95 years, lived in 24 United States geographic areas, and enrolled through a virtual design. In the prospective study, participants were assigned to cohorts based on the clinical history participants reported in a screening survey and a study questionnaire. In the prospective study, whole blood, serum and a nasopharyngeal or oropharyngeal swab were collected from each participant by mobile phlebotomists. Over a roughly 2-month period, participants in the prospective study had the option of providing additional blood draws and questionnaires. Before DNA extraction, prospective study blood samples were shipped either frozen or at room temperature. The V end gives up 5 bases and the J end 6 bases, leaving 4 bases in the junction not matched to a gene. The CDR3 spans 13 residues, from the cysteine through the phenylalanine. Of the read, only the CDR3 DNA is kept; its 39 bases are in frame from base 1. The germline V gene supplies CDR1 SGHNT and CDR2 YENEEA.

The data originate from a study of blood T cell repertoires in COVID-19 (TCRdb year 2020). Concerning the study at large: Collaborator samples came from the United States, Italy and Spain and covered acute and convalescent phases of COVID-19. The material from the prospective study consisted of cDNA or gDNA derived from T cells, B-cell-depleted T cells, or PBMCs. Deeply sampled blood TCRbeta repertoires from subjects exposed to, actively infected with, or recovered from COVID-19 were included in the dataset. The repertoires were released in a freely available public database meant as a resource for research on the immune response to SARS-CoV-2. The samples were drawn from the first 160 participants of the ongoing ImmuneRACE study and from 1,200 or so subjects provided by 6 global collaborators. A de-identified subject ID, COVID-19 status, age in years and sex were almost always included in the sample metadata. Where available, HLA class I and class II types were taken from metadata supplied by the sample provider and were not determined by assay-based typing. What the research found in general, with its limitations: The quantity of clinical and demographic metadata differed by source and by participant and was supplied without curation.

TCRbeta CDR3 regions were amplified from genomic DNA by means of the immunoSEQ Assay, a bias-controlled multiplex PCR. As for how the authors treated the data: The number of nucleated cells in each sample was estimated by amplification of reference gene primers within the assay. To quantify the absolute abundance of each unique TCRbeta CDR3 rearrangement, sequence reads were collapsed and filtered. For each sample, productive Simpson clonality was calculated as the square root of Simpson's diversity index over productive rearrangements. As stored in TCRdb, this immuneACCESS dataset retains in-frame rearrangements with V and J assigned. A fraction of the clones does not appear; measured against another copy, unresolved V genes explain less than half of the discrepancy, and the remainder lacks a known reason. D and trimming come from the DNA, and the V and J calls and clone size come from that table. The sample has 220,000 or so clones on record, 75% to 90% of them singletons. Over 3% of the sample comes from the top ten.

The origin of this receptor is a woman aged 18-29 years in a cohort exposed to, infected with or recovered from COVID-19 (not recorded which). Material for sequencing was PBMCs or T cells enriched from blood (not recorded which). The chain is made from TRBV11-3 and TRBJ1-2, with 9 junctional bases fitting TRBD1. The nucleotides are TGTGCCAGCAGCCTGGACAGGGGTGATGGCTACACCTTC. This encodes CASSLDRGDGYTF.